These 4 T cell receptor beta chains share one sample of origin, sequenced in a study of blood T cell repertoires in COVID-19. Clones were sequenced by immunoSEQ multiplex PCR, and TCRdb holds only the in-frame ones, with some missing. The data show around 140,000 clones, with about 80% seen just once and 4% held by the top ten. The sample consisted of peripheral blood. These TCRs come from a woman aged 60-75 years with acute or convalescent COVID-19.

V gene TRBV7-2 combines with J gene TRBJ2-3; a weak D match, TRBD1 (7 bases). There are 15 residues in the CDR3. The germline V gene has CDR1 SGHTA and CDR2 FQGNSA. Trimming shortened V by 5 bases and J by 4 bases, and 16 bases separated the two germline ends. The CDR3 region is CASSAGPGGSDTQYF. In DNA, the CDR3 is TGTGCCAGCAGCGCCGGCCCAGGGGGGTCAGATACGCAGTATTTT.

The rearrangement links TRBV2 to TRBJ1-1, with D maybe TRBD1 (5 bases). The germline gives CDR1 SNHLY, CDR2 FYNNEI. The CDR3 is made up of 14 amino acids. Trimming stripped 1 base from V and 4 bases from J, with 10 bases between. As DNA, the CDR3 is TGTGCCAGCAGTGAAGGGGGCGGGGGCACTGAAGCTTTCTTT. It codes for CASSEGGGGTEAFF.

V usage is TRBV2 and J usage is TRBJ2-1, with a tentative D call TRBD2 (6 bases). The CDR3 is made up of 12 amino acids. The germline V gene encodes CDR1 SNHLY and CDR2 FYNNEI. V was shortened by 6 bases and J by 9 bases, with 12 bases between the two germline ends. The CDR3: CASSIAGGEQFF. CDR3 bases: TGTGCCAGCAGCATCGCCGGGGGTGAGCAGTTCTTC.

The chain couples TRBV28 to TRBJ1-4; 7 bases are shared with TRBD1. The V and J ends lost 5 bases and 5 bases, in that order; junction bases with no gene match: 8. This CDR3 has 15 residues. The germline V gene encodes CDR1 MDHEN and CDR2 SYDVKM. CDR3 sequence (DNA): TGTGCCAGCAGTCTCCATCAGGGGGGAAATGAAAAACTGTTTTTT. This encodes CASSLHQGGNEKLFF.